Shown below are 15 T cell receptor beta chains from a single sample sequenced in a study of blood T cell repertoires in COVID-19. Assay: immunoSEQ multiplex PCR; the TCRdb copy retains only in-frame clones and omits some. The table lists around 310,000 clones, nearly 90% of them singletons. Input material: peripheral blood. The receptors were sampled from a middle-aged woman with COVID-19, enrolled during active disease.

For the CDR3, the DNA is TGCAGCGTTGGCACCGGGGGGAGCTCCTACGAGCAGTACTTC. This sequence encodes CSVGTGGSSYEQYF. The chain joins TRBV29-1 to TRBJ2-7; 7 positions match TRBD2. The J segment lost 0 bases and the V segment lost 4 bases, leaving 6 bases of the junction unmatched. CDR3 length: 14 amino acids. Germline V gene lookup returns CDR1 SQVTM and CDR2 ANQGSEA.

V gene TRBV14 combines with J gene TRBJ1-6, with 11 bases identical to TRBD1. The CDR3 is made up of 16 amino acids. V shed 2 bases, J shed 9 bases, and the junction held 6 bases outside the gene matches. Germline values: CDR1 SGHDN, CDR2 FVKESK. The CDR3 is CASSQMGQGVSSPLHF. The CDR3 nucleotides read TGTGCCAGCAGCCAAATGGGACAGGGGGTGAGTTCACCCCTCCACTTT.

The chain links TRBV27 to TRBJ1-2, with a tentative D call TRBD1 (5 bases). The CDR3 extends over 16 amino acids. Germline V gene sequence: CDR1 MNHEY, CDR2 SMNVEV (reference sequence). V was pared by 3 bases and J by 3 bases, with 17 bases between. The DNA of the CDR3 is TGTGCCAGCAGTTTTCTCCCCGTAGACAGCTACTATGGCTACACCTTC. Translating gives CASSFLPVDSYYGYTF.

On this clone itself: The same CDR3 also results from other DNA sequences found in this sample. The V gene is TRBV7-2, the J gene TRBJ1-5; D is possibly TRBD1 (6 bases). The germline V and J ends were trimmed by 5 bases and 1 base, with 9 bases remaining between them. The CDR3 runs 14 residues. From germline, CDR1 is SGHTA and CDR2 FQGNSA. CDR3 sequence: CASSPTGSNQPQHF. The CDR3 DNA sequence: TGTGCCAGCAGCCCAACAGGGAGCAATCAGCCCCAGCATTTT.

This clone was detected only a few times. The chain uses TRBV27 and TRBJ2-7; TRBD1 matches 8 bases. V was pared by 4 bases and J by 1 base, with 9 bases of the junction left unmatched. The germline CDR1 and CDR2 sequences are MNHEY and SMNVEV (reference sequence). CDR3 length: 16 amino acids. The CDR3 is CASSYSGGEPSYEQYF. In DNA, the CDR3 is TGTGCCAGCAGTTACTCAGGGGGCGAACCTTCCTACGAGCAGTACTTC.

The chain employs TRBV6-7 and TRBJ2-7; 8 bases are shared with TRBD2. TRBV6-7 is given ORF status, its function remaining uncertain. V lost 1 base to trimming and J lost 6 bases; unmatched junction nucleotides: 17. The CDR3 totals 18 residues. CDR3 amino acids: CASSYWKDGYRREAEQYF. As DNA, the CDR3 is TGTGCCAGCAGTTACTGGAAGGACGGTTACAGGCGGGAGGCCGAGCAGTACTTC.

The CDR3 here is CASSQDNSAGELFF. The DNA for the CDR3 is TGCGCCAGCAGCCAAGATAATAGCGCCGGGGAGCTGTTTTTT. The chain carries TRBV4-3 and TRBJ2-2, with D perhaps TRBD2 (5 bases). The CDR3 extends over 14 amino acids. V lost 0 bases and J lost 6, with 8 bases in between. Germline loops: CDR1 LGHNA, CDR2 YSLEER.

The chain employs TRBV2 and TRBJ1-1; tentative D call: TRBD1 (5 bases). This CDR3 has 12 amino acids. Trimming took off 11 bases at V and 1 base at J, with 11 bases between the two ends. The V gene's germline CDR1 is SNHLY and CDR2 FYNNEI. The CDR3 spells CAQQVKNTEAFF. CDR3 coding DNA: TGTGCCCAACAGGTCAAGAACACTGAAGCTTTCTTT.

The J gene is TRBJ2-5, the V gene TRBV7-2, with TRBD2 identical over 11 bases. CDR1 SGHTA and CDR2 FQGNSA come from the germline V gene. The CDR3 is 16 amino acids. Losses at the gene ends were 2 bases for V and 5 bases for J; bases not matched to a gene: 7. For the CDR3, the DNA is TGTGCCAGCAGCTTATCTAGCGGGGGGCGGTGGGAGACCCAGTACTTC. Its translation is CASSLSSGGRWETQYF.

The genes are TRBV28 and TRBJ1-4; 9 bases agree with TRBD1. CDR1 and CDR2 (germline): MDHEN, SYDVKM. With 7 bases clipped from V and 8 bases from J, the junction kept 14 bases outside the gene matches. This CDR3 is 16 amino acids long. The CDR3 loop is CASTLVRGQGEEKLFF. The CDR3 coding sequence is TGTGCCAGCACCCTCGTTAGGGGACAGGGAGAGGAAAAACTGTTTTTT.

The V call is TRBV7-2, the J call TRBJ1-5, with a weak D call TRBD1 (6 bases). This CDR3 has 15 residues. Germline assignment: CDR1 SGHTA and CDR2 FQGNSA. Trimming took off 6 bases at V and 8 bases at J, with 20 bases between the two ends. The CDR3 here is CASRVSSGDAEPQHF. The CDR3 DNA is TGTGCCAGCAGAGTGTCGTCAGGGGACGCGGAGCCCCAGCATTTT.

The chain links TRBV3-1 (or the pseudogene TRBV3-2) to TRBJ1-5; 9 bases match TRBD1. J gave up 5 bases and V 3 bases, and 8 bases lay outside the gene matches. Germline lookup yields CDR1 LGHDT and CDR2 YNNKEL (reference sequence). The CDR3 loop spans 16 amino acids. CDR3 loop: CASSHRDRVTYQPQHF. Written as DNA, the CDR3 is TGTGCCAGCAGCCACAGGGACAGGGTTACTTATCAGCCCCAGCATTTT.

The rearrangement uses TRBV27 and TRBJ1-5; maybe TRBD1 (6 bases). CDR1 MNHEY and CDR2 SMNVEV come from the germline V gene (reference sequence). Trimming took 5 bases from V and 0 from J, leaving 14 bases between them. The CDR3 covers 16 residues. The CDR3 nucleotides read TGTGCCAGCAGTCCCAGGGGCAGCTATAGCAATCAGCCCCAGCATTTT. Translated, it gives CASSPRGSYSNQPQHF.

The rearrangement uses TRBV19 and TRBJ1-2; D gene ambiguous. From germline, CDR1 is LNHDA and CDR2 SQIVND (reference sequence). This CDR3 spans 12 amino acids. V was shortened by 0 bases and J by 8 bases, with 7 bases between the two germline ends. In nucleotides, the CDR3 is TGTGCCAGTAGTATAGAGGGCCGGGGCTACACCTTC. Amino acids: CASSIEGRGYTF. The whole variable domain, remainder taken from reference TRBV19 and TRBJ1-2, is DGGITQSPKYLFRKEGQNVTLSCEQNLNHDAMYWYRQDPGQGLRLIYYSQIVNDFQKGDIAEGYSVSREKKESFPLTVTSAQKNPTAFYLCASSIEGRGYTFGSGTRLTVV.

The rearrangement uses TRBV4-1 and TRBJ1-1; D uncertain. The germline gives CDR1 MGHRA, CDR2 YSYEKL. This CDR3 is 15 amino acids long. V shed 0 bases and J shed 0 bases, with 8 bases lying between them. The CDR3 DNA reads TGCGCCAGCAGCCAAGAATCGACATTGAACACTGAAGCTTTCTTT. Translation: CASSQESTLNTEAFF.